The T cell receptor (beta chain) under discussion was sequenced for a study of T cell clonality in common variable immunodeficiency. General study results and limits: Common variable immunodeficiency TCR beta sequences reportedly had fewer deletions and N-nucleotide insertions. The cause of increased CVID clonality remains unclear without subpopulation sequencing.

The V gene's germline CDR1 is WSHSY and CDR2 SAAADI. This CDR3 has 16 residues. J gave up 9 bases and V 7 bases, and 10 bases lay outside the gene matches. This table comes from immunoSEQ multiplex PCR, and its TCRdb copy is limited to in-frame clones, with some not included. The sample contains about 23,000 clones, none of them singletons. To note about this clone: Its antigen is unidentified. The CDR3 extends 3 residues past the end of the read, so its final part is completed from the germline J gene.

The source is a human donor with common variable immunodeficiency. The chain joins TRBV10-2 to TRBJ2-1, with TRBD2 identical over 15 bases. Sequenced input: peripheral blood mononuclear cells. Here the CDR3 reads CASIYSPGLAGGEQFF. The sequenced CDR3 bases are TGCGCCAGCATCTATTCTCCGGGACTAGCGGGGGGTGAG.